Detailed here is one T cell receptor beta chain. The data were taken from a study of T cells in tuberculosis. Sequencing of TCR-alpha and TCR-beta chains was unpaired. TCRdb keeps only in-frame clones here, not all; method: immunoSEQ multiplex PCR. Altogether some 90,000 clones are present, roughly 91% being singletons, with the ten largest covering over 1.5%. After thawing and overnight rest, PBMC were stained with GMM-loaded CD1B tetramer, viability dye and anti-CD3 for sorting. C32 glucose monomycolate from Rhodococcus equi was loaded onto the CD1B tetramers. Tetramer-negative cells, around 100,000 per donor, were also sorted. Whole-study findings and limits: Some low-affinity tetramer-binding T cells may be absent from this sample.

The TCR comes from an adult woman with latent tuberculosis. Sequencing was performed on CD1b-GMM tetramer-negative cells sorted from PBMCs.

CDR3 sequence: CASSLSLVGGAHEQFF. The DNA of the CDR3 is TGTGCCAGCAGCTTAAGCCTCGTCGGGGGGGCCCATGAGCAGTTCTTC. This chain connects TRBV11-2 to TRBJ2-1; 8 bases fit TRBD2. The trim removed 2 bases at V and 8 bases at J, leaving 11 bases unmatched. Germline loops: CDR1 SGHAT, CDR2 FQNNGV. This CDR3 is 16 amino acids long. The full variable domain, with the rest looked up from reference TRBV11-2 and TRBJ2-1, is EAGVAQSPRYKIIEKRQSVAFWCNPISGHATLYWYQQILGQGPKLLIQFQNNGVVDDSQLPKDRFSAERLKGVDSTLKIQPAKLEDSAVYLCASSLSLVGGAHEQFFGPGTRLTVL.